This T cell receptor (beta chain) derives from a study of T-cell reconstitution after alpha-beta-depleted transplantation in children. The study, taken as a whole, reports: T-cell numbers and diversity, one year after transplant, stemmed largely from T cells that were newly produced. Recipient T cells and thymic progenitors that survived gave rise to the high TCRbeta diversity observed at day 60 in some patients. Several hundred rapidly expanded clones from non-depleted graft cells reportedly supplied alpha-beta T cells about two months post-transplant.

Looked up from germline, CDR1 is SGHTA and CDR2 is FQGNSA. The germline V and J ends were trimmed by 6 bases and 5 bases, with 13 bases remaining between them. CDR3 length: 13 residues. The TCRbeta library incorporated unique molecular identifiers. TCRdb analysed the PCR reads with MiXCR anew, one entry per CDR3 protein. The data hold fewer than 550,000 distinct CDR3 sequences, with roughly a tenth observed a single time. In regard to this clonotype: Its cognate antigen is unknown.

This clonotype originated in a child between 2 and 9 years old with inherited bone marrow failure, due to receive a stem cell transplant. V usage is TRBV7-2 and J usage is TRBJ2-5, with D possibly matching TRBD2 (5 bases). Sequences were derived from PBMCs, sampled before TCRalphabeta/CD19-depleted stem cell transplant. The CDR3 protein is CASRLGVGETQYF. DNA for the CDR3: TGTGCCAGCAGACTAGGCGTGGGCGAGACCCAGTACTTC.